What follows is one T cell receptor beta chain and its context. Its antigen is unidentified. Clones were read by immunoSEQ multiplex PCR, and TCRdb kept only the in-frame ones, dropping some. This sample has approximately 640,000 clones; roughly 91% occur once, and the top ten carry less than 40%. This sample stems from a study of shared clonotypes between healthy human individuals. Study results and limitations: A handful of donors showed sharing of approximately 5% of naive CD4 clonotypes.

This clonotype was obtained from a man between 18 and 35 years old in good health. Some clones in this sample may be carry-over from other donors' samples. The sequenced sample was memory CD8+ T cells from PBMCs. Subset indicated: CD45RO+ cells pooled with CCR7-negative TemRA cells.

The CDR3 DNA reads as TGTGCCAGCAGCTCGACGGCAGCTGCACGGCAGCCCCAGCATTTT. Its translation: CASSSTAAARQPQHF. V usage is TRBV7-9 and J usage is TRBJ1-5; D ambiguous. Germline V gene data show CDR1 as SEHNR and CDR2 as FQNEAQ (reference sequence). Trimming shortened V by 4 bases and J by 7 bases, and 17 bases separated the two germline ends. The CDR3 has 15 residues.